This TCR beta chain was captured by sequencing in a study of PD-L1 blockade in urothelial cancer. Across the study: Patients, treated from about 2014 onward, received atezolizumab 1,200 mg intravenously every 3 weeks. T cells were recovered from blood samples at a median of roughly 150,000.

The time point was: peripheral blood 6 weeks after treatment start. Findings of the study overall: Durable-benefit cases showed more tumor-associated blood clone expansion at 3 weeks.

CDR1 and CDR2 from the germline V gene are SGHNT and YYREEE (reference sequence). Trimming stripped 4 bases from V and 4 bases from J, with 17 bases between. The CDR3 spans 15 residues. Data came from immunoSEQ multiplex PCR; TCRdb stores just in-frame clones and leaves some out. This table holds about 30,000 clones, around 80% found once. This clone showed up just once. The target antigen is unknown. Specimen: PBMCs, collected around atezolizumab (anti-PD-L1) treatment. The TCR was taken from a man between 65 and 80 years old with urothelial cancer. V gene TRBV5-4 combines with J gene TRBJ1-1; D not resolved. CDR3 residues: CASSPPRARGTEAFF. The DNA for the CDR3 is TGTGCCAGCAGCCCCCCCCGGGCGCGGGGCACTGAAGCTTTCTTT. Full variable domain (missing parts from reference TRBV5-4 and TRBJ1-1): ETGVTQSPTHLIKTRGQQVTLRCSSQSGHNTVSWYQQALGQGPQFIFQYYREEENGRGNFPPRFSGLQFPNYSSELNVNALELDDSALYLCASSPPRARGTEAFFGQGTRLTVV.